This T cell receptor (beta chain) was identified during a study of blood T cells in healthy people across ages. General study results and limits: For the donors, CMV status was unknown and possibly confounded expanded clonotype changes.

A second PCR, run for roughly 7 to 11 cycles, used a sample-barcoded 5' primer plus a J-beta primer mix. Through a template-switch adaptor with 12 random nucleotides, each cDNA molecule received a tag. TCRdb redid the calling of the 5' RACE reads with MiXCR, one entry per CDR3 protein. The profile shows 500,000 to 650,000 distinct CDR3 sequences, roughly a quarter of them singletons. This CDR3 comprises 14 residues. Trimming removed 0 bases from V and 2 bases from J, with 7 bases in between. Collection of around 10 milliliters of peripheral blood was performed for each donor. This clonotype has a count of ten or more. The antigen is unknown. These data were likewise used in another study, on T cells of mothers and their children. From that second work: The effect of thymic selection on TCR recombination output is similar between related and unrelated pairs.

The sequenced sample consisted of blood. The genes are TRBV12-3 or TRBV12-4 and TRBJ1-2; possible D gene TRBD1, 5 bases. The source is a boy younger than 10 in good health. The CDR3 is CASSLARANYGYTF. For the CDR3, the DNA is TGTGCCAGCAGTTTAGCCAGGGCGAACTATGGCTACACCTTC.